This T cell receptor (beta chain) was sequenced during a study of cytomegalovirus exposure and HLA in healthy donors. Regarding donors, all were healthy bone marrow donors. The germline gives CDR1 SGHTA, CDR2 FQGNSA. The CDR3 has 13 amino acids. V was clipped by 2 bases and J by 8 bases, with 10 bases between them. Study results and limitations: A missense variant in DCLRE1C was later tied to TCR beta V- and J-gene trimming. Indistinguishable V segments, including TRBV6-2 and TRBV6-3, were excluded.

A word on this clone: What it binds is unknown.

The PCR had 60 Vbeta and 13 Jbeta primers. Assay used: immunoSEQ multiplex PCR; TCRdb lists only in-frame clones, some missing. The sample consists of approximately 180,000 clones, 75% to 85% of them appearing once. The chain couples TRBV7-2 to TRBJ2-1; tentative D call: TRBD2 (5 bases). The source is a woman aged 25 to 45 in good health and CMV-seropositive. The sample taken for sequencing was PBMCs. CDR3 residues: CASSLRGVHEQFF. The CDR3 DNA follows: TGTGCCAGCAGCTTACGGGGAGTTCATGAGCAGTTCTTC. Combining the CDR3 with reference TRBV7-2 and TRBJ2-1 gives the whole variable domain GAGVSQSPSNKVTEKGKDVELRCDPISGHTALYWYRQSLGQGLEFLIYFQGNSAPDKSGLPSDRFSAERTGGSVSTLTIQRTQQEDSAVYLCASSLRGVHEQFFGPGTRLTVL.